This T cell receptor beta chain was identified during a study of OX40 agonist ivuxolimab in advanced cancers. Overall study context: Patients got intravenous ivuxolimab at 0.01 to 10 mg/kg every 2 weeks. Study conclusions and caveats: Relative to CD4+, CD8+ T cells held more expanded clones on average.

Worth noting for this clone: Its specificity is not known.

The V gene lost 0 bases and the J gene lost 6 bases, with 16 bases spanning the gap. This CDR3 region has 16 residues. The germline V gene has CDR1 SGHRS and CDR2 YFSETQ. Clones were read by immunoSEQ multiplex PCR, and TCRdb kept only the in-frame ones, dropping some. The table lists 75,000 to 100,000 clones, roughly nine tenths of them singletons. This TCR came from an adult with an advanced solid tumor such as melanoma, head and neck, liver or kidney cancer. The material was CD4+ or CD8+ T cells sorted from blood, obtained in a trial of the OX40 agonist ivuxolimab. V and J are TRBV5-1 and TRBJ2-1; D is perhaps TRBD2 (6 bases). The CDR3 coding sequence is TGCGCCAGCAGCTTGGCGGAGGGAGGCTTAGGCAATGAGCAGTTCTTC. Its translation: CASSLAEGGLGNEQFF.